The 16 T cell receptor beta chains below were found in one sample sequenced in a study of blood T cells in healthy people across ages. Then a second PCR, running about 6 to 11 cycles, was carried out with a sample-barcoded 5' primer and a J-beta primer mix. TCRdb re-derived calls from the 5' RACE reads in MiXCR, one entry per CDR3 protein. The table lists about 670,000 distinct CDR3 sequences, roughly 43% of them singletons. The specimen was blood. The receptors stem from a man older than 75 in good health.

This chain connects TRBV3-1 to TRBJ2-3, with D perhaps TRBD2 (6 bases). The germline CDR1 and CDR2 sequences are LGHDT and YNNKEL (reference sequence). V lost 4 bases, J lost 4 bases, and 15 bases lay in between. CDR3 size: 15 residues. Written as DNA, the CDR3 is TGTGCCAGCAGCCGGGACTCACTAGTTTCAGATACGCAGTATTTT. Its translation: CASSRDSLVSDTQYF.

The CDR3 loop is CASSPEGRRPGYTF. CDR3 nucleotide sequence: TGCGCCAGCAGCCCCGAGGGACGCCGTCCTGGCTACACCTTC. This chain joins TRBV5-1 and TRBJ1-2, with D tentatively TRBD1 (5 bases). Germline CDR1 is SGHRS and CDR2 is YFSETQ. V lost 4 bases to trimming and J lost 7 bases, with 17 bases between them. The CDR3 covers 14 residues.

This chain uses TRBV29-1 with TRBJ1-1, with TRBD1 identical over 10 bases. CDR3 size: 14 residues. Trimming took 6 bases from V and 1 from J; bases not matched to a gene: 5. Germline V gene lookup returns CDR1 SQVTM and CDR2 ANQGSEA. This CDR3 reads CSVATGGWNTEAFF. The DNA of the CDR3 is TGCAGCGTAGCGACAGGGGGCTGGAACACTGAAGCTTTCTTT.

This clonotype appeared a few times. The rearrangement uses TRBV24-1 and TRBJ2-5, with 9 positions matching TRBD2. This CDR3 has 14 residues. V was pared by 9 bases and J by 2 bases, with 6 bases of the junction left unmatched. Germline CDR1 and CDR2: KGHDR and SFDVKD. The CDR3 spells CATQDSGGQETQYF. CDR3 coding DNA: TGTGCCACCCAAGATAGCGGGGGACAAGAGACCCAGTACTTC.

The chain employs TRBV27 and TRBJ2-5; 9 bases line up with TRBD1. TRBJ2-7 matches the DNA end more closely, so the J call is doubtful. Germline V gene sequence: CDR1 MNHEY, CDR2 SMNVEV (reference sequence). This CDR3 has 15 amino acids. The CDR3 region has the DNA TGTGCCAGCAGTTCCCCGGGGACAGGGATCGACGAGCAGTACTTC. Translation gives CASSSPGTGIDEQYF.

This chain connects TRBV4-3 to TRBJ2-1; D remains ambiguous. The V and J ends lost 1 base and 12 bases respectively, with 7 bases between them. The CDR3 is 11 residues long. From germline, CDR1 is LGHNA and CDR2 YSLEER. Written as DNA, the CDR3 is TGCGCCAGCAGCCAAGCAGAAACGCAGTTCTTC. Protein sequence: CASSQAETQFF.

A word on this clonotype: This could be a read error, since a much larger clone is one nucleotide away. The chain uses TRBV9 and TRBJ2-5; D not resolved. Germline V lookup: CDR1 SGDLS, CDR2 YYNGEE. The CDR3 has 11 amino acids. This CDR3 reads CTSSVGETQYF. DNA of the CDR3: TGTACCAGCAGCGTTGGAGAGACCCAGTACTTC.

The genes are TRBV7-2 and TRBJ2-7; possible D gene TRBD1, 6 bases. The CDR3 is 13 residues long. Trimming stripped 7 bases from V and 3 bases from J, with 13 bases between. In germline, CDR1 is SGHTA, CDR2 FQGNSA. The CDR3 sequence: CASNRPGDYEQYF. The CDR3 nucleotides read TGTGCCAGCAACCGGCCAGGGGACTACGAGCAGTACTTC.

The genes are TRBV7-9 and TRBJ2-1; maybe TRBD1 (6 bases). The CDR3 length is 16 residues. V was shortened by 8 bases and J by 0 bases, with 17 bases between the two germline ends. Germline V gives CDR1 SEHNR, CDR2 FQNEAQ (reference sequence). CDR3 region: CASPGTSLGSYNEQFF. In DNA form, the CDR3 reads TGTGCCAGCCCCGGGACATCTCTCGGCTCCTACAATGAGCAGTTCTTC.

Details on this clonotype: No conserved phenylalanine or tryptophan is present at the end of the CDR3, so a read error is the likely explanation. The chain links TRBV5-4 to TRBJ2-5, with a possible D match to TRBD1 (5 bases). The V end lost 1 base, the J end lost 3 bases, and 10 bases lay between the germline ends. Germline lookup yields CDR1 SGHNT and CDR2 YYREEE (reference sequence). The CDR3 sequence is 14 residues long. CDR3 coding DNA: TGTGCCAGCAGCTTGAAGGCAGGGAAAGAGACCCAGTACGTC. Residues: CASSLKAGKETQYV.

The J gene is TRBJ1-4, the V gene TRBV4-3; D is possibly TRBD1 (5 bases). Trimming took 4 bases from V and 4 from J, leaving 10 bases between them. The CDR3 has 14 amino acids. Germline lookup yields CDR1 LGHNA and CDR2 YSLEER. The CDR3 region is CASSRGRGNEKLFF. The CDR3 bases are TGCGCCAGCAGCCGGGGACGGGGTAATGAAAAACTGTTTTTT.

In this sample, this clonotype turned up a few times. The chain is built from TRBV28 and TRBJ1-5; a weak D match, TRBD1 (6 bases). From germline, CDR1 is MDHEN and CDR2 SYDVKM. V lost 6 bases, J lost 2 bases, and 17 bases lay in between. The CDR3 covers 16 residues. CDR3 coding DNA: TGTGCCAGCAGGACGGAGGGGGGTATTGGCAATCAGCCCCAGCATTTT. Its translation is CASRTEGGIGNQPQHF.

In this sample, this clonotype turned up a few times. The chain carries TRBV2 and TRBJ2-3, with D perhaps assigned TRBD1 or TRBD2 (5 bases each). Trimming cost V 3 bases and J 1 base, with 11 bases left between them. Germline CDR1 and CDR2: SNHLY and FYNNEI. The CDR3 covers 15 residues. The CDR3 sequence: CASSDEGLGTDTQYF. CDR3 bases: TGTGCCAGCAGTGACGAGGGGCTTGGCACAGATACGCAGTATTTT.

The rearrangement uses TRBV6-1 and TRBJ2-7; D tentatively reads TRBD1 or TRBD2 (5 bases each). Germline CDR1 reads MNHNS; CDR2 reads SASEGT. The CDR3 runs to 15 residues. The ends were cut back, 4 bases at V and 4 bases at J, with 17 bases in the middle. The CDR3 bases are TGTGCCAGCAGTGGACGGGTTTTGGGGGAGTACGAGCAGTACTTC. This translates into CASSGRVLGEYEQYF.

CDR3 in amino acids: CASSYTGTRGETQYF. DNA of the CDR3: TGTGCCAGCAGTTACACCGGGACTAGGGGAGAGACCCAGTACTTC. The chain is built from TRBV6-2 or TRBV6-3 and TRBJ2-7; 8 nucleotides line up with TRBD2. The end of the DNA fits TRBJ2-5 better, so the J call may be wrong. Looked up from germline, CDR1 is MNHEY and CDR2 is SVGEGT. The CDR3 extends over 15 amino acids.

This clonotype came up a few times. Here the CDR3 reads CASSPYHPTVYGYTF. The CDR3, as DNA: TGTGCCAGCAGTCCTTATCACCCGACCGTCTATGGCTACACCTTC. The gene calls are TRBV27 and TRBJ1-2, with no clear D. Germline CDR1 is MNHEY and CDR2 is SMNVEV (reference sequence). V lost 5 bases, J lost 4 bases, and 17 bases lay in between. CDR3 size: 15 residues.